This T cell receptor beta chain was sequenced for a study of cytomegalovirus exposure and HLA in healthy donors. Comment on this clone: Its matching antigen is unknown.

The PCR had 60 Vbeta and 13 Jbeta primers. The table came from immunoSEQ multiplex PCR; TCRdb's copy has only in-frame clones and leaves some out. The repertoire holds under 55,000 clones, with 60% to 75% as singletons. Study-wide results and limits: Sequencing likely caused a cluster of highly shared sequence variants. The study had only CMV serostatus as immune exposure information.

Trimming at V came to 6 bases and at J to 9 bases, leaving 12 bases not matched to a gene. Germline lookup yields CDR1 SQVTM and CDR2 ANQGSEA. This CDR3 is built from 16 residues. The sequence was collected from a woman aged 50 to 60 in good health and CMV-seronegative. Sequenced sample: PBMCs. This sequence joins TRBV29-1 and TRBJ2-1, with 15 bases matching TRBD2. For the CDR3, the DNA is TGCAGCGTCCCATCAGGACTAGCGGGGGGGCCCCGTGAGCAGTTCTTC. Protein: CSVPSGLAGGPREQFF.